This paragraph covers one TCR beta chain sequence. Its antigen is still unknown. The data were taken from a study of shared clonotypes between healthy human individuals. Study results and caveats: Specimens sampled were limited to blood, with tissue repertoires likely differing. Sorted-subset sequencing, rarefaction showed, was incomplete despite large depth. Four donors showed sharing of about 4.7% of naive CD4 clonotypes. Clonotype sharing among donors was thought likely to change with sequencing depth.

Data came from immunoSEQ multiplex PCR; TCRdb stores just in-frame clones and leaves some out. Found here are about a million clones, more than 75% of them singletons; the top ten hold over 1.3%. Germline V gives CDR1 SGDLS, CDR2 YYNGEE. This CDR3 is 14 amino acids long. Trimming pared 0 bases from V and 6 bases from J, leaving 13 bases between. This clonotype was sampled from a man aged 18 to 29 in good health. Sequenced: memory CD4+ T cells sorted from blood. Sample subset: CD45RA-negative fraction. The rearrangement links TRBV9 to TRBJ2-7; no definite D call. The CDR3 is CASSVGGEKGEQYF. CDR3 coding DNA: TGTGCCAGCAGCGTAGGCGGCGAAAAAGGCGAGCAGTACTTC.